This T cell receptor beta chain was identified in a study of T cells in Graves' hyperthyroidism and ophthalmopathy. Germline V gives CDR1 PRHDT, CDR2 FYEKMQ (reference sequence). There are 13 residues in the CDR3. Trimming took off 6 bases at V and 2 bases at J, with 10 bases between the two ends. RNA transcripts were the template for amplifying TCR beta CDR3 regions. The HTBI primer set drove a first-round RT-PCR of the TCR CDR3. TCRdb reprocessed the multiplex PCR reads with MiXCR, giving one entry per CDR3 protein. The sample consists of 750,000 to 900,000 distinct CDR3 sequences, about two fifths of them appearing once. A note on this clonotype: Possible read error: a much larger clone is one base away.

The chain links TRBV13 to TRBJ2-5; D not certain. The specimen sequenced was blood. The clonotype comes from a man in his late teens or twenties with Graves' hyperthyroidism. The CDR3: CASRFGAQETQYF. For the CDR3, the DNA is TGTGCCAGCAGATTCGGAGCACAAGAGACCCAGTACTTC.